This T cell receptor (beta chain) was recorded in a study of cytomegalovirus exposure and HLA in healthy donors. A multiplex PCR was run with 60 Vbeta primers and 13 Jbeta primers. Only in-frame clones appear in the TCRdb table, and some are missing; sequencing was by immunoSEQ multiplex PCR. This table has around 99,000 clones, less than 85% appearing once. Input material: PBMCs. The sequence was collected from a woman aged 35 to 49 in good health and CMV-seropositive.

This chain's CDR3 is CASSPFRGGEETQYF. The CDR3 DNA is TGTGCCAGCAGCCCCTTCCGGGGGGGCGAAGAGACCCAGTACTTC. This rearrangement joins TRBV5-4 to TRBJ2-5; 8 bases line up with TRBD2. V was clipped by 4 bases and J by 3 bases; unmatched bases: 8. The length of the CDR3 is 15 residues. Germline V gives CDR1 SGHNT, CDR2 YYREEE (reference sequence). The full variable domain, completed using reference TRBV5-4 and TRBJ2-5, is ETGVTQSPTHLIKTRGQQVTLRCSSQSGHNTVSWYQQALGQGPQFIFQYYREEENGRGNFPPRFSGLQFPNYSSELNVNALELDDSALYLCASSPFRGGEETQYFGPGTRLLVL.